Listed below are T cell receptor beta chains from one sample, sequenced in a study of vaccination and CD4 T cells after COVID-19. TCRdb reprocessed the PCR reads with MiXCR, giving one entry per CDR3 protein. The table records more than 15,000 distinct CDR3 sequences, about 53% of them present only once. The antigens these receptors bind are not known. The material sequenced was cultured CD4+ T cells from blood, taken after SARS-CoV-2 vaccination. The receptor source for this set is a human donor with COVID-19. CDR3s include the opening cysteine and the closing phenylalanine or tryptophan. Each record gives: J gene, D gene, V gene, clone size, CDR3 DNA, CDR3 protein. D genes are given only for firm matches. Where a row states a size, it is once, few, many or the class of an expanded clone; other rows omit it.

TRBJ2-7,TRBD1,TRBV20-1,few,TGCAGTGCTAGACCTAGGGGGCCTATGAGACAGACTGACTCCTACGAGCAGTACTTC,CSARPRGPMRQTDSYEQYF
TRBJ1-6,.,TRBV10-3,.,TGTGCCATCAGTTCGGGTGGTTCACCCCTCCACTTT,CAISSGGSPLHF
TRBJ1-1,.,TRBV20-1,.,TGCAGTGCCGACCGCGGGACCCGGAACGGGGCTTTCTTT,CSADRGTRNGAFF
TRBJ1-5,.,TRBV4-1,.,TGCGCCAGCAGCCAAGTCGGAGCAGGCGCGGGTCAGCCCCAGCATTTT,CASSQVGAGAGQPQHF
TRBJ2-7,TRBD1,TRBV20-1,once,TGCAGTGTCCCGACAGGGGAGATCTACGAGCAGTACTTC,CSVPTGEIYEQYF
TRBJ2-2,.,TRBV20-1,.,TGCAGTGCTCCCGAGACGACCATGAACACCGGGGAGCTGTTTTTT,CSAPETTMNTGELFF
TRBJ2-1,.,TRBV7-2,.,TGTGCCAGCAGCGTTCGCAGAGACTGGGGAACCAATGAGCAGTTCTTC,CASSVRRDWGTNEQFF
TRBJ2-5,.,TRBV6-2/TRBV6-3,few,TGTGCCAGCAGTCCATCCTACTCCCAAGAGACCCAGTACTTC,CASSPSYSQETQYF
TRBJ1-5,.,TRBV28,.,TGTGCCAGCAGTAGAAAACAGGTTGTACTGAATCAGCCCCAGCATTTT,CASSRKQVVLNQPQHF
TRBJ1-3,.,TRBV30,.,TGTGCCTGTACTCAGGGAAGTGGAAACACCATATATTTT,CACTQGSGNTIYF
TRBJ1-4,TRBD1,TRBV20-1,.,TGCAGTGCCCTTCGACAGGGGGCCATGAGGACAACTAATGAAAAACTGTTTTTT,CSALRQGAMRTTNEKLFF
TRBJ1-2,TRBD1,TRBV6-1,.,TGTGCCAGCAGTGCGGCCGGGACAGGGGGTCGAGGCTACACCTTC,CASSAAGTGGRGYTF
TRBJ1-3,.,TRBV7-9,few,TGTGCCAGCAGCAACCCCGGGGGGATCTCTGGAAACACCATATATTTT,CASSNPGGISGNTIYF
TRBJ1-5,.,TRBV2,.,TGTGCCACCGGGGGGGTTAACAATCAGCCCCAGCATTTT,CATGGVNNQPQHF
TRBJ1-4,.,TRBV20-1,.,TGCAGTGCTAGAGGACCAGGGGCCGGGGAAAAGCTGTTTTTT,CSARGPGAGEKLFF
TRBJ2-1,.,TRBV19,.,TGTGCCAGTAGTGCTGTCCGACAGGGAGGCGGTGAGCAGTTCTTC,CASSAVRQGGGEQFF
TRBJ1-4,.,TRBV12-3/TRBV12-4,.,TGTGCCAGCAGTTTAGACAGGCTTAATGAAAAACTGTTTTTT,CASSLDRLNEKLFF
TRBJ1-3,.,TRBV7-9,.,TGTGCCAGCAGCCCGACAAACTCTGGAAACACCATATATTTT,CASSPTNSGNTIYF
TRBJ2-6,.,TRBV5-4,.,TGTGCCGCCAGCACTGCTCCAGGGTTGGGGGCCAACGTCCTGACTTTC,CAASTAPGLGANVLTF
TRBJ1-1,.,TRBV5-6,.,TGTGCCAGCAGCTTGTACGGAATGAACACTGAAGCTTTCTTT,CASSLYGMNTEAFF
TRBJ2-7,.,TRBV28,.,TGTGCCAGCAGTTCTCTCACCGTAGGATCCTACGAGCAGTACTTC,CASSSLTVGSYEQYF
TRBJ1-5,.,TRBV6-2/TRBV6-3,.,TGTGCCAGCAGACAGGGACCCGAGCCCCAGCATTTT,CASRQGPEPQHF
TRBJ1-2,TRBD1,TRBV27,.,TGTGCCAGCAGTGTCTCCAGGGGGCCGTATGGCTACACCTTC,CASSVSRGPYGYTF
TRBJ2-7,.,TRBV20-1,.,TGCAGTGCTACTATACGGAACGAGCAGTACTTC,CSATIRNEQYF
TRBJ2-1,TRBD1,TRBV11-3,.,TGTGCCAGCAGCTCCCCGGGACAGGGCTACAATGAGCAGTTCTTC,CASSSPGQGYNEQFF
TRBJ1-6,.,TRBV7-9,.,TGTGCCAGCAGCTTCGGGAATTCACCCCTCCACTTT,CASSFGNSPLHF
TRBJ2-7,.,TRBV24-1,.,TGTGCCACCAGCCGGGATTCCCTGGACGAGCAGTACTTC,CATSRDSLDEQYF
TRBJ1-5,.,TRBV18,once,TGTGCCAGCTCTCACAGGAGTCTAAATCAGCCCCAGCATTTT,CASSHRSLNQPQHF
TRBJ2-3,TRBD2,TRBV2,few,TGTGCCAGCAGTGAACCCCGCCTAGCGGGGGGGCGCACAGATACGCAGTATTTT,CASSEPRLAGGRTDTQYF
TRBJ2-6,TRBD2,TRBV28,.,TGTGCCAGCAGCTTGGTGGGACTAAGCGCCTCTGGGGCCAACGTCCTGACTTTC,CASSLVGLSASGANVLTF
TRBJ1-3,.,TRBV20-1,.,TGCAGTGCTATGACAATGGGACGGGACACCATATATTTT,CSAMTMGRDTIYF
TRBJ1-2,TRBD1,TRBV7-9,few,TGTGCCAGCAGCCAATCGATTGGGACAGATCCGAACTATGGCTACACCTTC,CASSQSIGTDPNYGYTF
TRBJ2-3,TRBD2,TRBV20-1,few,TGCAGTGCTAGAGGGGCTAGCGGGGGGCCTGATACGCAGTATTTT,CSARGASGGPDTQYF
TRBJ1-3,TRBD1,TRBV20-1,.,TGCAGTGCTAGGAAGCCGACAGGGGTCGTCTCTGGAAACACCATATATTTT,CSARKPTGVVSGNTIYF
TRBJ1-2,.,TRBV25-1,.,TGTGCCAGCAGTGGGCTTTACGGCTACACCTTC,CASSGLYGYTF
TRBJ2-2,.,TRBV6-2/TRBV6-3,few,TGTGCCAGCAGTTACCCGGGGGGCCAGGGTTGGAACACCGGGGAGCTGTTTTTT,CASSYPGGQGWNTGELFF
TRBJ2-3,TRBD2,TRBV19,.,TGTGCCAGTAGCGGGATCACTAGCGGGGTTAGCACAGATACGCAGTATTTT,CASSGITSGVSTDTQYF
TRBJ2-1,.,TRBV24-1,.,TGTGCCACCAGTGAGCCGGCTCGAAATGAGCAGTTCTTC,CATSEPARNEQFF
TRBJ1-1,.,TRBV4-1,.,TGCGCCAGCAGCCCGAACGACTTGGGGATGAACACTGAAGCTTTCTTT,CASSPNDLGMNTEAFF
TRBJ2-5,.,TRBV9,.,TGTGCCAGCAGCGTAGCGGCGTCGGAGACCCAGTACTTC,CASSVAASETQYF
TRBJ1-2,TRBD1,TRBV7-2,few,TGTGCCAGCAGCTTAGCCTTGGTCGGGGGACAGGGGGCAGGCTATGGCTACACCTTC,CASSLALVGGQGAGYGYTF
TRBJ1-5,.,TRBV19,.,TGTGCCAGTAGTATGGTGCAGCATAGCAATCAGCCCCAGCATTTT,CASSMVQHSNQPQHF
TRBJ2-7,.,TRBV28,once,TGTGCCAGCACCCCTGACACCAGGCGGACCTACGAGCAGTACTTC,CASTPDTRRTYEQYF